This TCR beta chain stems from a study of beta chain features in type 1 diabetes. Study information: In all, 85 million to 130 million sorted cells from all samples were analyzed.

V was shortened by 3 bases and J by 5 bases, with 13 bases between the two germline ends. The CDR3 loop spans 13 amino acids. Germline CDR1 SQVTM, CDR2 ANQGSEA. A remark on this clone: Its antigen is unidentified.

Expressed TCRB transcripts got sequenced, as all isolated RNA was reverse transcribed. Assay used: immunoSEQ multiplex PCR; TCRdb lists only in-frame clones, some missing. The data hold about 370,000 clones, with approximately 15% observed a single time. Study-wide results and caveats: With patients and controls alike, PCR might favor shorter templates to an equal degree.

The sample was naive CD4+ T cells from blood. The sequence was collected from a woman aged 18-29 years in good health. This chain uses TRBV29-1 with TRBJ1-2; TRBD1 might be the D (5 bases). CDR3 region: CSVEAGWGYGYTF. CDR3 nucleotide sequence: TGCAGCGTTGAGGCGGGGTGGGGGTATGGCTACACCTTC.